Here is one TCR beta chain with its context. Its antigen is undetermined. The source of the sample is a study of OX40 agonist ivuxolimab in advanced cancers. Across the study: Ivuxolimab, which patients received intravenously every 2 weeks, was dosed at 0.01 to 10 mg/kg. Among those enrolled, mean age was about 63 years (range roughly 20 to 80) and about 81% were male.

Assay: immunoSEQ multiplex PCR; the TCRdb copy retains only in-frame clones and omits some. The profile covers 70,000 to 95,000 clones, with approximately 79% appearing a single time and roughly 1.8% taken by the ten largest. Broader study findings: The CD4+ and CD8+ T cells in the blood had expanded clonally by week 6 at 0.1 to 3.0 mg/kg.

This receptor was identified in an adult with an advanced solid tumor such as melanoma, head and neck, liver or kidney cancer. Sequenced material: CD4+ or CD8+ T cells sorted from blood, taken in a trial of the OX40 agonist ivuxolimab.

The CDR3 loop reads CASSSPTETNEKLFF. CDR3 DNA: TGTGCCAGCAGCTCTCCGACAGAAACTAATGAAAAACTGTTTTTT. V and J are TRBV11-2 and TRBJ1-4; a weak D match, TRBD1 (5 bases). Germline CDR1 and CDR2: SGHAT and FQNNGV. The CDR3 spans 15 residues. Trimming cost V 4 bases and J 1 base, with 10 bases left between them.